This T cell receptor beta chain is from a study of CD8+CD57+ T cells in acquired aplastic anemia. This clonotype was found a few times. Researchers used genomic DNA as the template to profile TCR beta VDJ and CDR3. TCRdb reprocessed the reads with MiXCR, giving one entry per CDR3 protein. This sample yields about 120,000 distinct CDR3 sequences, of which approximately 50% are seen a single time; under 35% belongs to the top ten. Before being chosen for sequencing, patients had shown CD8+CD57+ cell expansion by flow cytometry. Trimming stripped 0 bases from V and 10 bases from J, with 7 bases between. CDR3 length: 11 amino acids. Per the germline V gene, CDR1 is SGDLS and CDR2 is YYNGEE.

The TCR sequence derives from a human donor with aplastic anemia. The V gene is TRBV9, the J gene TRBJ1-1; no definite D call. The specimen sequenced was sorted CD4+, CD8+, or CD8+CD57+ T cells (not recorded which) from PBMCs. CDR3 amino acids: CASSVGAVAFF. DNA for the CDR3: TGTGCCAGCAGCGTAGGGGCAGTAGCTTTCTTT.